This TCR beta chain was sequenced during a study of blood T cell repertoires in COVID-19. Measured with immunoSEQ multiplex PCR; TCRdb has only the in-frame clones, and not every one. This sample has about 210,000 clones, with approximately 84% found just once. The CDR3 is made up of 16 amino acids. J gave up 6 bases and V 3 bases, and 10 bases lay outside the gene matches. CDR1 SGHNT and CDR2 YYREEE come from the germline V gene (reference sequence). The TCR comes from a woman aged 50 to 60 with active or convalescent COVID-19. V is TRBV5-4 and J is TRBJ1-4; the match to TRBD1 covers 8 bases. The sequenced material came from peripheral blood. The CDR3 spells CASSWGRATGDEKLFF. The CDR3 DNA reads as TGTGCCAGCAGCTGGGGACGAGCGACAGGGGATGAAAAACTGTTTTTT.